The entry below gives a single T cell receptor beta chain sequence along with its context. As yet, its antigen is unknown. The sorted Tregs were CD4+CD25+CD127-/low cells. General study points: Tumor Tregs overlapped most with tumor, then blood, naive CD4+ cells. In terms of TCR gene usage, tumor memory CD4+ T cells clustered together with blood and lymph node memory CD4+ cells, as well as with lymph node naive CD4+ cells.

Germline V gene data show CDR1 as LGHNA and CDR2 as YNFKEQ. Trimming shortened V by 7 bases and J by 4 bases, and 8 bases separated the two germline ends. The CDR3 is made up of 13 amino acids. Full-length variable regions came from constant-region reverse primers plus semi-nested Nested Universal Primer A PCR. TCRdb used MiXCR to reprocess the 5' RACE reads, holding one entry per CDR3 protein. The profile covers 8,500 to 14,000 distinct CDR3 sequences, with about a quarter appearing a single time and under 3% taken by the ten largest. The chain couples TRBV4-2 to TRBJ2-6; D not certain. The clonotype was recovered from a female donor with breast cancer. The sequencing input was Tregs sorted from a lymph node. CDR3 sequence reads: CASNGAGANVLTF. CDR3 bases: TGTGCCAGCAATGGAGCGGGGGCCAACGTCCTGACTTTC.